The sequence of this T cell receptor (beta chain) was determined in a study of blood T cell repertoires in COVID-19. Losses at the gene ends were 0 bases for V and 4 bases for J; bases not matched to a gene: 3. Germline lookup yields CDR1 SGHNT and CDR2 YYREEE (reference sequence). The CDR3 loop spans 15 amino acids. Generated by immunoSEQ multiplex PCR, the TCRdb table keeps only in-frame clones and is missing some. The profile shows a few hundred thousand clones, around 84% of them singletons. Exposed participants came across a COVID-19 case within 2 weeks before study entry. The sequenced material came from PBMCs or T cells enriched from blood (not recorded which). The clonotype comes from a woman aged 45-59 years who had been exposed to COVID-19. V and J are TRBV5-4 and TRBJ1-2, with 10 positions matching TRBD1. The CDR3 is CASSLGRTGGYGYTF. The CDR3 coding sequence is TGTGCCAGCAGCTTGGGAAGGACAGGGGGCTATGGCTACACCTTC.